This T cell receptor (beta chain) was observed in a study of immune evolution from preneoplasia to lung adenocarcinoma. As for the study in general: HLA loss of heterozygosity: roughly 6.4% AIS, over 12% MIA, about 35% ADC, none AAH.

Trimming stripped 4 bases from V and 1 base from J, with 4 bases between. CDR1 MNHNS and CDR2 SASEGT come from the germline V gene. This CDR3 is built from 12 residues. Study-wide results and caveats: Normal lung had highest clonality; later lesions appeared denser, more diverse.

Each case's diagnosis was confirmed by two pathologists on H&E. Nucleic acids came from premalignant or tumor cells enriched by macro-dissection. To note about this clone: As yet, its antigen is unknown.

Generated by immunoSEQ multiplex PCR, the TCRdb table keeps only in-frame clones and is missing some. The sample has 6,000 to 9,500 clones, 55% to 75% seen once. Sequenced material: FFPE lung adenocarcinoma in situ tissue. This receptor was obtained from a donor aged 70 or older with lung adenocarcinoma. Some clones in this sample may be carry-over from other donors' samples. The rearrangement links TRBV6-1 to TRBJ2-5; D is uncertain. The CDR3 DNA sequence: TGTGCCAGCAGTGGCCTCCAAGAGACCCAGTACTTC. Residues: CASSGLQETQYF.